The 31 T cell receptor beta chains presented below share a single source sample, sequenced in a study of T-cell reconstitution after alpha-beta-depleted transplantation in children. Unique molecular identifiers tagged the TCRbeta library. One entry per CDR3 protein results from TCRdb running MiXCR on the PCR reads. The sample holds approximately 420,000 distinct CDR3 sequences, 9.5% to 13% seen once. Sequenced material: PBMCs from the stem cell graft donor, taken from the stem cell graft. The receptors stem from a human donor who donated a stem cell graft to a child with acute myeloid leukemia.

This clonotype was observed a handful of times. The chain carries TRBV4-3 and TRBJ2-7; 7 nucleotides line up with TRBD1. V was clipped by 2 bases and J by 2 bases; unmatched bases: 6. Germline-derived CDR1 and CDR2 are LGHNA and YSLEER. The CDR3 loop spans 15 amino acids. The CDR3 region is CASSQSPGQTYEQYF. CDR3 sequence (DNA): TGCGCCAGCAGCCAATCCCCGGGACAGACCTACGAGCAGTACTTC.

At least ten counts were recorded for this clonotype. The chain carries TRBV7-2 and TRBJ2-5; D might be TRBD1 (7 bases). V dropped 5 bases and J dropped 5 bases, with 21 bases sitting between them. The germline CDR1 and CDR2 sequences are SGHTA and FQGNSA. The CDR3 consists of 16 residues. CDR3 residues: CASSPQAGGIIETQYF. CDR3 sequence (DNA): TGTGCCAGCAGCCCCCAGGCAGGGGGGATCATTGAGACCCAGTACTTC.

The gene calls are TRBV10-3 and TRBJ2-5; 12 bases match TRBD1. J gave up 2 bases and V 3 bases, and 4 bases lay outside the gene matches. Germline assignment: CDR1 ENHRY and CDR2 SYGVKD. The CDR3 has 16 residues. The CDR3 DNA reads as TGTGCCATCAGTGACCGGGACAGGGGGCCTCAAGAGACCCAGTACTTC. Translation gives CAISDRDRGPQETQYF.

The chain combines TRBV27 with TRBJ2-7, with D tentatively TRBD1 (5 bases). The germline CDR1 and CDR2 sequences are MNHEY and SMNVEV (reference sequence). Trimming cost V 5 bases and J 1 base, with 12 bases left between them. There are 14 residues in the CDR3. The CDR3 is CASSILPGSYEQYF. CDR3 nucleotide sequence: TGTGCCAGCAGTATCCTCCCAGGGTCCTACGAGCAGTACTTC.

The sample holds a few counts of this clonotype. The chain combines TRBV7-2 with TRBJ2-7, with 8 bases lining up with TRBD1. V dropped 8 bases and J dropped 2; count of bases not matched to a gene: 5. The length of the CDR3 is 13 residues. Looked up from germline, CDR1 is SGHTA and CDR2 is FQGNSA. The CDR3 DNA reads TGTGCCAGCGGACAGGGAACAGCCTACGAGCAGTACTTC. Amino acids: CASGQGTAYEQYF.

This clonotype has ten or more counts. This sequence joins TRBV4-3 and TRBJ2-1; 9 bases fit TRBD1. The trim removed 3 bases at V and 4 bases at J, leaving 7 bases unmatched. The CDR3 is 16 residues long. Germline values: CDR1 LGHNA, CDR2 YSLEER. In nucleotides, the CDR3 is TGCGCCAGCAGCCAGACACCGGGACAGGGATACAATGAGCAGTTCTTC. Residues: CASSQTPGQGYNEQFF.

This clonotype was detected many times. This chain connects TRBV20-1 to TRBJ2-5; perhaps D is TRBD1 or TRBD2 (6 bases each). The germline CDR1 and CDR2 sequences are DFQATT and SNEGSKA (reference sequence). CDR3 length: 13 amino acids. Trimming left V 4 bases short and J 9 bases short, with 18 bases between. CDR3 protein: CSAKGGSVGPQYF. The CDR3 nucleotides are TGCAGTGCTAAAGGGGGGTCCGTGGGGCCCCAGTACTTC.

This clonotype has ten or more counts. CDR3 coding DNA: TGCGCCAGCAGCTTGGGGGCAGCTCAAGAGACCCAGTACTTC. It codes for CASSLGAAQETQYF. The J gene is TRBJ2-5, the V gene TRBV5-1; D unresolved. The CDR3 consists of 14 residues. Trimming pared 0 bases from V and 2 bases from J, leaving 8 bases between. Germline CDR1 SGHRS, CDR2 YFSETQ.

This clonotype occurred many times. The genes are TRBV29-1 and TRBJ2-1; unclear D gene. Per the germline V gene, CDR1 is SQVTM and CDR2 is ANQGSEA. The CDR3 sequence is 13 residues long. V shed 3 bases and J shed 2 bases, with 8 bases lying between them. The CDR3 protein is CSVDRATYNEQFF. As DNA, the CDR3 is TGCAGCGTTGACCGGGCAACCTACAATGAGCAGTTCTTC.

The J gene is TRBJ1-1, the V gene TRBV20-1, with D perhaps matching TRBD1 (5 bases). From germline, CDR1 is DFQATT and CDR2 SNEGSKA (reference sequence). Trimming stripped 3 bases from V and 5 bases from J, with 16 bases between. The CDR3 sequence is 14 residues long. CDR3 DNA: TGCAGTGCTAGTGAGAGGGGAATTTGGACTGAAGCTTTCTTT. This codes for CSASERGIWTEAFF.

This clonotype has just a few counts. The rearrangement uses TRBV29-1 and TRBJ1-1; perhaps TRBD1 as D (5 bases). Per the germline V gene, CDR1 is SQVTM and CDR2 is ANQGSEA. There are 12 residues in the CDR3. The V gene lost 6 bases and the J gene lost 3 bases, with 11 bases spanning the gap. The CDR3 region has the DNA TGCAGCGTCGGTGGGGGGGACACTGAAGCTTTCTTT. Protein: CSVGGGDTEAFF.

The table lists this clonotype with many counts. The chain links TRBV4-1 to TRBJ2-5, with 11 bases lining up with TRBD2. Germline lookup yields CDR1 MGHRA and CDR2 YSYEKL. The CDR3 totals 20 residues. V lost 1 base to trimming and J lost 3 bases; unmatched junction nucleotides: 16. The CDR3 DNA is TGCGCCAGCAGCCAAGTACTAGGGACTAGCGGAGGAGGGGGAAAAGAGACCCAGTACTTC. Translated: CASSQVLGTSGGGGKETQYF.

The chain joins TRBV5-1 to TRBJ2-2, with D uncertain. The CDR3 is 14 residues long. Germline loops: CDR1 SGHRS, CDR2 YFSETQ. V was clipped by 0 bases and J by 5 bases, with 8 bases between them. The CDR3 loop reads CASSLVTGTGELFF. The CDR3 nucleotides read TGCGCCAGCAGCTTGGTGACTGGGACCGGGGAGCTGTTTTTT.

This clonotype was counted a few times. This CDR3 reads CASSARWDDGRSGNTIYF. The CDR3 DNA sequence: TGTGCCAGCAGCGCCCGCTGGGACGACGGGCGCTCTGGAAACACCATATATTTT. This chain connects TRBV21-1 to TRBJ1-3. TRBV21-1 corresponds to a pseudogene. This CDR3 contains 18 residues.

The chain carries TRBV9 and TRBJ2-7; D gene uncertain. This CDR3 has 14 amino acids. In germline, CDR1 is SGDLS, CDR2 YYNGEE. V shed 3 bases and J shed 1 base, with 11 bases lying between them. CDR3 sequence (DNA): TGTGCCAGCAGCGAAGTCCCAGCTTCCTACGAGCAGTACTTC. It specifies CASSEVPASYEQYF.

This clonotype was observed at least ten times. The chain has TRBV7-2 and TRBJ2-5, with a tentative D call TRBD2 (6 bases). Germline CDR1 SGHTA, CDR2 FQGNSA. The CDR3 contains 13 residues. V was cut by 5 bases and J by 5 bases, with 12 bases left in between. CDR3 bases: TGTGCCAGCAGCCCGACTAGTTGGGAGACCCAGTACTTC. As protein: CASSPTSWETQYF.

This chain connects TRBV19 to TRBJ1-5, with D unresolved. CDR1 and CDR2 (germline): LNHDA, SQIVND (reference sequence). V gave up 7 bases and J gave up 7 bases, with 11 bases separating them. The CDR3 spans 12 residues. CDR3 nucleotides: TGTGCCAGTAATCGAGTCGGGCAGCCCCAGCATTTT. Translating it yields CASNRVGQPQHF. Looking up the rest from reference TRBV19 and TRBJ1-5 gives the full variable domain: DGGITQSPKYLFRKEGQNVTLSCEQNLNHDAMYWYRQDPGQGLRLIYYSQIVNDFQKGDIAEGYSVSREKKESFPLTVTSAQKNPTAFYLCASNRVGQPQHFGDGTRLSIL.

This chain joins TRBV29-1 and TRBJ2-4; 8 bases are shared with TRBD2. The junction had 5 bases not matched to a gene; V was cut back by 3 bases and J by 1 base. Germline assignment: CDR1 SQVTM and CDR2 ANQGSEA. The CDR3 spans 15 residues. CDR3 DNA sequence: TGCAGCGTTGAGCCAAGCGGGGGTGCCAAAAACATTCAGTACTTC. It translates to CSVEPSGGAKNIQYF.

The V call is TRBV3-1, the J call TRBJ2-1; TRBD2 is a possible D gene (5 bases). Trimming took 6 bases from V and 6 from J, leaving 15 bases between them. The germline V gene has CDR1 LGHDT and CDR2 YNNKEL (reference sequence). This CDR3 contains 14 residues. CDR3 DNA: TGTGCCAGCAGTTCCCCGGGGAATTTCAATGAGCAGTTCTTC. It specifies CASSSPGNFNEQFF.

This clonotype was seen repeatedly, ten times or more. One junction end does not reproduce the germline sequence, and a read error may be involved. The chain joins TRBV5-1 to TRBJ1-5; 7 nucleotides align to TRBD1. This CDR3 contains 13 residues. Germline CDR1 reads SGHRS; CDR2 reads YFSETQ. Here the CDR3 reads CASSSTGNQPQHF. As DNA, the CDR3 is TGTGCCAGCAGCTCGACAGGGAATCAGCCCCAGCATTTT. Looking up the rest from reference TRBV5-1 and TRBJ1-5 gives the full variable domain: KAGVTQTPRYLIKTRGQQVTLSCSPISGHRSVSWYQQTPGQGLQFLFEYFSETQRNKGNFPGRFSGRQFSNSRSEMNVSTLELGDSALYLCASSSTGNQPQHFGDGTRLSIL.

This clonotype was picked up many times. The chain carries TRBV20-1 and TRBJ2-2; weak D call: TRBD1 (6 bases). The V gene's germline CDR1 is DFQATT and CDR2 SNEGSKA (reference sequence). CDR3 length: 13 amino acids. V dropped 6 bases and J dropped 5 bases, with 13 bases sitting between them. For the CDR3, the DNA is TGCAGTGCCGCCGGGACACGGACCGGGGAGCTGTTTTTT. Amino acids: CSAAGTRTGELFF.

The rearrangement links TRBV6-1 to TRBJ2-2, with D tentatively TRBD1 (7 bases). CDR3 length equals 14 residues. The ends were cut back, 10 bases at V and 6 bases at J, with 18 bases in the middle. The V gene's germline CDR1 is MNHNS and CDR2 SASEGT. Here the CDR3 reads CATSDREDPGELFF. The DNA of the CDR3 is TGTGCCACCTCCGACAGGGAGGATCCCGGGGAGCTGTTTTTT.

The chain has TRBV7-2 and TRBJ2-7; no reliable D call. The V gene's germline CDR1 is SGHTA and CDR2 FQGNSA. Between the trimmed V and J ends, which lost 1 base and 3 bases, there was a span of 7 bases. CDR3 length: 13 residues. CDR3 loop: CASSLVPHYEQYF. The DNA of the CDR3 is TGTGCCAGCAGCTTAGTTCCCCACTACGAGCAGTACTTC.

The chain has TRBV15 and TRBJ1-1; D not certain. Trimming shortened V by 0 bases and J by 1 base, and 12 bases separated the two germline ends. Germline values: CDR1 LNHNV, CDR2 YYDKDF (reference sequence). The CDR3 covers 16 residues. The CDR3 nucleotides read TGTGCCACCAGCAGAGATCTGGGCTTAGGGAACACTGAAGCTTTCTTT. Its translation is CATSRDLGLGNTEAFF.

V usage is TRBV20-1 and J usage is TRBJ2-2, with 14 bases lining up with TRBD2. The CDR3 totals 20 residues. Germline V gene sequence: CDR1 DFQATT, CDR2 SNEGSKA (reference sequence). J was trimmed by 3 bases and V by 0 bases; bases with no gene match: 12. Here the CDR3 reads CSARDSAGTSGSFDTGELFF. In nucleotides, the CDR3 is TGCAGTGCTAGAGACTCGGCAGGGACTAGCGGGAGTTTCGACACCGGGGAGCTGTTTTTT.

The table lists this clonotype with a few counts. The CDR3 DNA sequence: TGTGCCACCAGCAGAGATACGGGGGGGAAGTACGTC. This sequence encodes CATSRDTGGKYV. The chain joins TRBV15 to TRBJ2-7, with TRBD2 matching over 8 bases. CDR3 length equals 12 residues. Trimming cost V 0 bases and J 11 bases; bases outside gene matches: 3. Germline-derived CDR1 and CDR2 are LNHNV and YYDKDF (reference sequence).

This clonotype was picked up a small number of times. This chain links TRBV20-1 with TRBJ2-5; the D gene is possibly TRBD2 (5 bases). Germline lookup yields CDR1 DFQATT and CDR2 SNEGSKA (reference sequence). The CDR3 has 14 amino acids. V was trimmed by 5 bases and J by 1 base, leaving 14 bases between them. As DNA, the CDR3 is TGCAGTGCTCTTCCGGGATTAGGCCAAGAGACCCAGTACTTC. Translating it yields CSALPGLGQETQYF.

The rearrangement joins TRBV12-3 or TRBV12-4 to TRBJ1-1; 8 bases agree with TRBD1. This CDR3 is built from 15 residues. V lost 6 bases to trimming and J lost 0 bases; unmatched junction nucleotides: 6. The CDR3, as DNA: TGTGCCAGCAGATGGGACAGGAGGTTGAACACTGAAGCTTTCTTT. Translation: CASRWDRRLNTEAFF.

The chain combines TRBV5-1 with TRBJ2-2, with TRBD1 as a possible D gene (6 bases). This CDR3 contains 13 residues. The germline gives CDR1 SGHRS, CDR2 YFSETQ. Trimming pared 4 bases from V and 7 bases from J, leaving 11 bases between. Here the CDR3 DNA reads TGCGCCAGCAGCAATACAGGGTTCGGGGAGCTGTTTTTT. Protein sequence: CASSNTGFGELFF.

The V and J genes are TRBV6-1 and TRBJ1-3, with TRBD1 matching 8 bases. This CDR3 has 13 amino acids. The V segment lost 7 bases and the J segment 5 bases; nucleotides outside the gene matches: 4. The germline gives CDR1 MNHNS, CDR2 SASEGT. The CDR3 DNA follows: TGTGCCAGCACGGACAGGGCGCGAAACACCATATATTTT. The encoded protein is CASTDRARNTIYF.

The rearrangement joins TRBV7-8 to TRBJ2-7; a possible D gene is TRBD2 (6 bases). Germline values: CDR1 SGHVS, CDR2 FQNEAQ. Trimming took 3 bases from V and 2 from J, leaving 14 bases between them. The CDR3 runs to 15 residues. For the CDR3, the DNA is TGTGCCAGCAGCTTGATGCGGGGAAAGCCCTACGAGCAGTACTTC. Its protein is CASSLMRGKPYEQYF.